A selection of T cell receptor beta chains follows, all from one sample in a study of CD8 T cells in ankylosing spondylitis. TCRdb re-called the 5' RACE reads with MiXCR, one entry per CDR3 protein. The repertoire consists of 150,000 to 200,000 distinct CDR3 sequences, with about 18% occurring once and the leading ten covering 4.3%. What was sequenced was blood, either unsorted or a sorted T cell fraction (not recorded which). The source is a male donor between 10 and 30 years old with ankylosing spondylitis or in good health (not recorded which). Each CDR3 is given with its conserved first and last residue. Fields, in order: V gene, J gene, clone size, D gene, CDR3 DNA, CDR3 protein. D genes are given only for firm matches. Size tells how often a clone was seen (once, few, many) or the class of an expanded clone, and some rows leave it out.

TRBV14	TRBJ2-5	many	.	TGTGCCAGCAGCCAAGTCAGGGGAGAGACCCAGTACTTC	CASSQVRGETQYF
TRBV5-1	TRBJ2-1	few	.	TGCGCCAGCAGCTCCGGAGGGGGGACTGAGCAGTTCTTC	CASSSGGGTEQFF
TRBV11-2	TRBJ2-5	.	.	TGTGCCAGCACCCACATGGAAAGGGGCGTAGAGACCCAGTACTTC	CASTHMERGVETQYF
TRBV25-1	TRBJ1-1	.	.	TGTGCCAGCAGTGAATCAACTACGGGGCGAACTGAAGCTTTCTTT	CASSESTTGRTEAFF
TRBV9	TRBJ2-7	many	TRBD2	TGTGCCAGCAGCCGCGGACTAGCGGGGAACGAGCAGTACTTC	CASSRGLAGNEQYF
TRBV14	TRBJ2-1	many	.	TGTGCCAGCAGCGGGCAGCACTACAATGAGCAGTTCTTC	CASSGQHYNEQFF
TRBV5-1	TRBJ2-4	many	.	TGCGCCAGCAGCCTAACAGGGATGGCCAAAAACATTCAGTACTTC	CASSLTGMAKNIQYF
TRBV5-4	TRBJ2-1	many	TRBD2	TGTGCCGGAAGAAGCGGGAGTGGGAACAATGAGCAGTTCTTC	CAGRSGSGNNEQFF
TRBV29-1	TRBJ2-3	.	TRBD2	TGCAGCGTTGAAGGTGGCGGGAGGGCCGTTCCGTCAGATACGCAGTATTTT	CSVEGGGRAVPSDTQYF
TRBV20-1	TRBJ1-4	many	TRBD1	TGCAGTGCTAGACAGGGGGCTTATGAAAAACTGTTTTTT	CSARQGAYEKLFF
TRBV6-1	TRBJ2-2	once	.	TGTGCCTTAGGAGTGGTTAATACCGGGGAGCTGTTTTTT	CALGVVNTGELFF
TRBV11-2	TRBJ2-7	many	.	TGTGCCAGCAGCTCGGGACCGCCCCTGGAGCAGTACTTC	CASSSGPPLEQYF
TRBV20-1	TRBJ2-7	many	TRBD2	TGCAGTGCTAGAGATAATTCGAGGGCGGGAGGGCGCACCTACGAGCAGTACTTC	CSARDNSRAGGRTYEQYF
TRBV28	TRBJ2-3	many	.	TGTGCCAGCAGTTTAAATCGCGCCACAGATACGCAGTATTTT	CASSLNRATDTQYF
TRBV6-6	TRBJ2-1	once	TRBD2	TGTGCCAGCAGCTTTCCGGGACTAGTCTCCTACAATGAGCAGTTCTTC	CASSFPGLVSYNEQFF
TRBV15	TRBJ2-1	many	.	TGTGCCACCAGCAGTATCCCGGGACCACTGAAGGAGCAGTTCTTC	CATSSIPGPLKEQFF
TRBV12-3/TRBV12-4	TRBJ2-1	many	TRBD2	TGTGCCAGCAGTTCGATAAATAGCGGGAGGTCCCTCACTACTCAGTTCTTC	CASSSINSGRSLTTQFF
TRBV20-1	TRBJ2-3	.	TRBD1	TGCAGTGCTAGAGTAAGCCGGGACAGTCGCACAGATACGCAGTATTTT	CSARVSRDSRTDTQYF
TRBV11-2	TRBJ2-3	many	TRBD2	TGTGCCAGCAGCTTAGATTCAAGACTAGCGGGCGATCGGGATACGCAGTATTTT	CASSLDSRLAGDRDTQYF
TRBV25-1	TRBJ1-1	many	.	TGTGCCAGCAGTGTGGGGCCAAACACTGAAGCTTTCTTT	CASSVGPNTEAFF
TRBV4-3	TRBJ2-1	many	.	TGCGCCAGCAGCCCAGGGTGGTTCTTC	CASSPGWFF
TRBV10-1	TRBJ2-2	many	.	TGCGCCAGCAGTAGCAGGGGACTGAACACCGGGGAGCTGTTTTTT	CASSSRGLNTGELFF
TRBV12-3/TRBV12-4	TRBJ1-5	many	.	TGTGCCAGCAGCCTCGGGACAACCCTTTTTACGCCCCAGCATTTT	CASSLGTTLFTPQHF
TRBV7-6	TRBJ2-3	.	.	TGTGCCAGCAGCCCCGCTGGTCGCACAGATACGCAGTATTTT	CASSPAGRTDTQYF
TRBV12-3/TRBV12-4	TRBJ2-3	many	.	TGTGCCAGCTTACGCGGGAATACAGATACGCAGTATTTT	CASLRGNTDTQYF
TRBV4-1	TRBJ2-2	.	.	TGCGCCAGCAGCCAACAAAGCAAGAACACCGGGGAGCTGTTTTTT	CASSQQSKNTGELFF
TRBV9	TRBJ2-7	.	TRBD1	TGTGCCAGCAGCCCGGGACAGGGGGAATTCTACGAGCAGTACTTC	CASSPGQGEFYEQYF
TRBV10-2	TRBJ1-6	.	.	TGCGCCAGCAGTCCGGGACGCCGATGGGATTCACCCCTCCACTTT	CASSPGRRWDSPLHF
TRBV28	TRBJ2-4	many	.	TGTGCCAGCAGTTTTCGGGGCCCAGCCAAAAACATTCAGTACTTC	CASSFRGPAKNIQYF
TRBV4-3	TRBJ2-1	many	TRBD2	TGCGCCAGCAGCCAAGAGGGGGGCCTAGCGGGAATCTACAATGAGCAGTTCTTC	CASSQEGGLAGIYNEQFF
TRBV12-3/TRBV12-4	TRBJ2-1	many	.	TGTGCCAGCAGTTTATCTGCGGGAAGGGATGAGCAGTTCTTC	CASSLSAGRDEQFF
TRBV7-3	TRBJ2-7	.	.	TGTGCCAGCAGCCCCATGGGGAGGACCTACGAGCAGTACTTC	CASSPMGRTYEQYF
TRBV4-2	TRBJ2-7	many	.	TGTGCCAGCAGCCAGGCAGGAAAAGAGTACGAGCAGTACTTC	CASSQAGKEYEQYF
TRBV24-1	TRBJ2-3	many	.	TGTGCCACCAGTGCCCCGGACCTCCCCACGCAGTATTTT	CATSAPDLPTQYF
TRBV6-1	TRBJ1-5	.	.	TGTGCCAGCAGCCCTATCACGGTCAATCAGCCCCAGCATTTT	CASSPITVNQPQHF
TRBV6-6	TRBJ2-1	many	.	TGTGCCAGCAGTCAGTACAATGAGCAGTTCTTC	CASSQYNEQFF
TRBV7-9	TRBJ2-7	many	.	TGTGCCAGCAGCGGTATGAGGGGGGTGGACGAGCAGTACTTC	CASSGMRGVDEQYF
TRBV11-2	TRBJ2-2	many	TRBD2	TGTGCCAGCAGCTTACGGACTAGCGGGAGTTATTACACCGGGGAGCTGTTTTTT	CASSLRTSGSYYTGELFF
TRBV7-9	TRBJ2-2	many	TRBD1	TGTGCCAGCAGTCAAAGGGACAGGGCCGGGGAGCTGTTTTTT	CASSQRDRAGELFF
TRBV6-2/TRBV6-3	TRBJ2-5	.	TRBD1	TGTGCCAGCAGCTACGTCAGAGGGACAGGGAAAGAGACCCAGTACTTC	CASSYVRGTGKETQYF
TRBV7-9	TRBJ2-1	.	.	TGTGCCAGCAGCTTAGCCTCTCATAATGAGCAGTTCTTC	CASSLASHNEQFF
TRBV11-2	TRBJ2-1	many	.	TGTGCCACAAAGAGGGTAGCGGCCCACAATGAGCAGTTCTTC	CATKRVAAHNEQFF
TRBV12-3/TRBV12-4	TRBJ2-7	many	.	TGTGCCAGCAGTTTCTTCTCTGCAAGCTCCTACGAGCAGTACTTC	CASSFFSASSYEQYF
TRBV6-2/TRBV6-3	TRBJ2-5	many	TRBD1	TGTGCCAGCAGTGACGGACAGGGGAAGACCCAGTACTTC	CASSDGQGKTQYF
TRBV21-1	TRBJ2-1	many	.	TGTGCCAGCAGCAAAGCCGCTCGAGAAGAGCAGTTCTTC	CASSKAAREEQFF
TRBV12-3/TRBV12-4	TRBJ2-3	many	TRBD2	TGTGCCAGCAGTTTAAGCGGGAGTGGTGGAGGAGATACGCAGTATTTT	CASSLSGSGGGDTQYF
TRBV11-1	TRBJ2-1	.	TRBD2	TGTGCCAGCAGCTTAGCTCTAGCGGGAGTGAATGAGCAGTTCTTC	CASSLALAGVNEQFF